This T cell receptor (beta chain) derives from a study of T-cell reconstitution after alpha-beta-depleted transplantation in children. This clonotype was observed at least ten times. Antigen: not known. Preparation of the TCRbeta library involved a method that used unique molecular identifiers. TCRdb re-derived calls from the PCR reads in MiXCR, one entry per CDR3 protein. The table records roughly 200,000 distinct CDR3 sequences, 5.5% to 7% of them present only once. Study results and limitations: At around two months after transplant, the alpha-beta T cells were reportedly derived from several hundred expanded clones that came from non-depleted graft cells. Diversity of TCRbeta at day 60 was high in some patients, arising from surviving recipient T cells and thymic progenitors. A year had passed since transplant, and T-cell counts and diversity by then came mostly from newly produced T cells.

Germline assignment: CDR1 SGHKS and CDR2 YYEKEE (reference sequence). The CDR3 runs 14 residues. Trimming took 4 bases from V and 7 from J, leaving 15 bases between them. The sample consisted of PBMCs, taken before TCRalphabeta/CD19-depleted stem cell transplant. This chain connects TRBV5-5 to TRBJ2-1, with a tentative D call TRBD2 (6 bases). The clonotype comes from a boy aged 2-15 years with acute lymphoblastic leukemia, due to receive a stem cell transplant. The CDR3 spells CASSRGSMGNEQFF. As DNA, the CDR3 is TGTGCCAGCAGCCGGGGGTCTATGGGGAATGAGCAGTTCTTC. Full variable domain (missing parts from reference TRBV5-5 and TRBJ2-1): DAGVTQSPTHLIKTRGQQVTLRCSPISGHKSVSWYQQVLGQGPQFIFQYYEKEERGRGNFPDRFSARQFPNYSSELNVNALLLGDSALYLCASSRGSMGNEQFFGPGTRLTVL.